Listed below are T cell receptor beta chains from one sample, sequenced in a study of blood T cell repertoires in COVID-19. Some clones are missing from TCRdb's copy, which holds only in-frame ones; the method was immunoSEQ multiplex PCR. Of about 150,000 clones detected, 75% to 90% appear once; the ten largest clones hold roughly 0.52%. Material: peripheral blood. The source of these receptors is a man aged 55 to 70 with acute or convalescent COVID-19. Both conserved end residues are part of each CDR3. A D gene is named only where the DNA matches it firmly. Expanded clones get a size class; other rows say once, few or many, or leave the size out.

CDR3nt: TGTGCCACCAGTCGTCCGAACTATGGCTACACCTTC
CDR3aa: CATSRPNYGYTF
abundance: .
v_gene: TRBV24-1
j_gene: TRBJ1-2
d_gene: .

CDR3nt: TGTGCCAGCATTATAGCGGGGGTCTCCTACAATGAGCAGTTCTTC
CDR3aa: CASIIAGVSYNEQFF
abundance: few
v_gene: TRBV7-2
j_gene: TRBJ2-1
d_gene: TRBD2

CDR3nt: TGTGCCAGCAGTTACTCCAGGACAGGGTTTTATGGCTACACCTTC
CDR3aa: CASSYSRTGFYGYTF
abundance: .
v_gene: TRBV6-5
j_gene: TRBJ1-2
d_gene: TRBD1

CDR3nt: TGTGCCTGGAGTGCACGTGGGGGCTACGGTGAAAAACTGTTTTTT
CDR3aa: CAWSARGGYGEKLFF
abundance: once
v_gene: TRBV30
j_gene: TRBJ1-4
d_gene: .

CDR3nt: TGTGCCACCGACTCTGGGTTCAGGGGGCCGGGTGAGCAGTTCTTC
CDR3aa: CATDSGFRGPGEQFF
abundance: .
v_gene: TRBV18
j_gene: TRBJ2-1
d_gene: TRBD1

CDR3nt: TGTGCCAGCCTCCCGGGGGGGGGCCTGAACACTGAAGCTTTCTTT
CDR3aa: CASLPGGGLNTEAFF
abundance: .
v_gene: TRBV27
j_gene: TRBJ1-1
d_gene: .

CDR3nt: TGTGCCAGCAGTCCCGTGACAAGCTACAATGAGCAGTTCTTC
CDR3aa: CASSPVTSYNEQFF
abundance: .
v_gene: TRBV28
j_gene: TRBJ2-1
d_gene: .

CDR3nt: TGTGCCAGCAGCCAAGGGCAACCTGTCGGAAACACCATATATTTT
CDR3aa: CASSQGQPVGNTIYF
abundance: few
v_gene: TRBV3-1/TRBV3-2
j_gene: TRBJ1-3
d_gene: .

CDR3nt: TGCGCCAGCAGCCTGGGACAGGGGCTAAATGAGCAGTTCTTC
CDR3aa: CASSLGQGLNEQFF
abundance: .
v_gene: TRBV5-1
j_gene: TRBJ2-1
d_gene: TRBD1

CDR3nt: TGTGCCAGCAGCTTAACCCCGGGACTAGCGAATGAGCAGTTCTTC
CDR3aa: CASSLTPGLANEQFF
abundance: .
v_gene: TRBV7-3
j_gene: TRBJ2-1
d_gene: TRBD2

CDR3nt: TGTGCCAGCAGTTACGGGGGGGCAGGAATACGAAACACCATATATTTT
CDR3aa: CASSYGGAGIRNTIYF
abundance: .
v_gene: TRBV6-7
j_gene: TRBJ1-3
d_gene: .

CDR3nt: TGTGCCAGCAAAACAGGGGGCGTGAGCAATCAGCCCCAGCATTTT
CDR3aa: CASKTGGVSNQPQHF
abundance: .
v_gene: TRBV19
j_gene: TRBJ1-5
d_gene: TRBD1

CDR3nt: TGTGCCAGCAGTTCTACCGGGACTAGCGGGGTCGGTGAGCAGTTCTTC
CDR3aa: CASSSTGTSGVGEQFF
abundance: .
v_gene: TRBV9
j_gene: TRBJ2-1
d_gene: TRBD2

CDR3nt: TGTGCCAGCTCCCCTAGATCCCCACAGGGGGGAATGAACACTGAAGCTTTCTTT
CDR3aa: CASSPRSPQGGMNTEAFF
abundance: few
v_gene: TRBV18
j_gene: TRBJ1-1
d_gene: TRBD1

CDR3nt: TGTGCCAGCAGCTTGACCGGCTCCTACAATGAGCAGTTCTTC
CDR3aa: CASSLTGSYNEQFF
abundance: .
v_gene: TRBV5-4
j_gene: TRBJ2-1
d_gene: .

CDR3nt: TGCGCCAGCAGCTGGAGAGTAGGCGGGACAGCGAACACTGAAGCTTTCTTT
CDR3aa: CASSWRVGGTANTEAFF
abundance: .
v_gene: TRBV5-1
j_gene: TRBJ1-1
d_gene: TRBD1

CDR3nt: TGTGCCAGCAGTGACTCCTCCCGGGACTACGAGCAGTACTTC
CDR3aa: CASSDSSRDYEQYF
abundance: .
v_gene: TRBV6-4
j_gene: TRBJ2-7
d_gene: .

CDR3nt: TGTGCCAGCGGGCGGGAGGCTAGCACAGATACGCAGTATTTT
CDR3aa: CASGREASTDTQYF
abundance: .
v_gene: TRBV5-4
j_gene: TRBJ2-3
d_gene: TRBD2

CDR3nt: TGTGCCGGTACTGAACAGGCTAACTATGGCTACACCTTC
CDR3aa: CAGTEQANYGYTF
abundance: .
v_gene: TRBV18
j_gene: TRBJ1-2
d_gene: .

CDR3nt: TGTGCCAGCAGCCATGCGGCCGAGCAGTACTTC
CDR3aa: CASSHAAEQYF
abundance: .
v_gene: TRBV3-1/TRBV3-2
j_gene: TRBJ2-7
d_gene: .

CDR3nt: TGTGCCAGCAGCTTAACCCCGGGAGGGAGGAACACTGAAGCTTTCTTT
CDR3aa: CASSLTPGGRNTEAFF
abundance: .
v_gene: TRBV11-2
j_gene: TRBJ1-1
d_gene: .

CDR3nt: TGTGCCAGCAGTTTATCGTGGAGTTATGAGCAGTTCTTC
CDR3aa: CASSLSWSYEQFF
abundance: .
v_gene: TRBV27
j_gene: TRBJ2-1
d_gene: .

CDR3nt: TGTGCCAGCAGTTTACAGGGGGACTCTGGAAACACCATATATTTT
CDR3aa: CASSLQGDSGNTIYF
abundance: .
v_gene: TRBV5-4
j_gene: TRBJ1-3
d_gene: TRBD1

CDR3nt: TGCGCCAGCAGCGAATTGGGAGTGGGGAACACCGGGGAGCTGTTTTTT
CDR3aa: CASSELGVGNTGELFF
abundance: .
v_gene: TRBV5-1
j_gene: TRBJ2-2
d_gene: .

CDR3nt: TGCAGCATCTACACAGGGACCGGGGAGCTGTTTTTT
CDR3aa: CSIYTGTGELFF
abundance: .
v_gene: TRBV29-1
j_gene: TRBJ2-2
d_gene: .

CDR3nt: TGTGCCAGCAGCTTAGCGGGGGGGCTGTCTAGCACAGATACGCAGTATTTT
CDR3aa: CASSLAGGLSSTDTQYF
abundance: .
v_gene: TRBV7-3
j_gene: TRBJ2-3
d_gene: TRBD2

CDR3nt: TGTGCCTGGAGGCGGACAGGGACGGTGCAGTTCTTC
CDR3aa: CAWRRTGTVQFF
abundance: .
v_gene: TRBV30
j_gene: TRBJ2-1
d_gene: TRBD1

CDR3nt: TGTGCCAGTAGTACCGGGACAACGTTCGGGGAGCTGTTTTTT
CDR3aa: CASSTGTTFGELFF
abundance: once
v_gene: TRBV19
j_gene: TRBJ2-2
d_gene: .

CDR3nt: TGTGCCAGTAGGAAGGTCCTCGGACAGGTTAGCAATCAGCCCCAGCATTTT
CDR3aa: CASRKVLGQVSNQPQHF
abundance: .
v_gene: TRBV19
j_gene: TRBJ1-5
d_gene: TRBD1

CDR3nt: TGTGCCATCGGGGAGGGGAATGAGCAGTTCTTC
CDR3aa: CAIGEGNEQFF
abundance: .
v_gene: TRBV10-3
j_gene: TRBJ2-1
d_gene: TRBD2

CDR3nt: TGTGCCAGCGGGGGGGGTGCTGGCACTGAAGCTTTCTTT
CDR3aa: CASGGGAGTEAFF
abundance: once
v_gene: TRBV2
j_gene: TRBJ1-1
d_gene: .

CDR3nt: TGTGCCAGCAGCTTAGAAGGGGGCCCCTACGAGCAGTACTTC
CDR3aa: CASSLEGGPYEQYF
abundance: .
v_gene: TRBV7-3
j_gene: TRBJ2-7
d_gene: TRBD1

CDR3nt: TGTGCCAGCAGCCAAGATATGGGGCTAGCGGGGTGGGGCTCCTACGAGCAGTACTTC
CDR3aa: CASSQDMGLAGWGSYEQYF
abundance: .
v_gene: TRBV14
j_gene: TRBJ2-7
d_gene: TRBD2

CDR3nt: TGTGCCAGCAGAGGGGCCGGAGAAGGCTACACCTTC
CDR3aa: CASRGAGEGYTF
abundance: once
v_gene: TRBV3-1/TRBV3-2
j_gene: TRBJ1-2
d_gene: .

CDR3nt: TGCGCCAGCAGCCAAGATCCGGCAGGGGGGAGTCAGCCCCAGCATTTT
CDR3aa: CASSQDPAGGSQPQHF
abundance: few
v_gene: TRBV4-1
j_gene: TRBJ1-5
d_gene: TRBD1

CDR3nt: TGTGCCAGTAGTAATCTAAGACAGGGGGCTACGAGGGAGACCCAGTACTTC
CDR3aa: CASSNLRQGATRETQYF
abundance: .
v_gene: TRBV19
j_gene: TRBJ2-5
d_gene: TRBD1

CDR3nt: TGCGCCAGCAGCCTCGGGACACCGACTCCTAACTATGGCTACACCTTC
CDR3aa: CASSLGTPTPNYGYTF
abundance: .
v_gene: TRBV4-1
j_gene: TRBJ1-2
d_gene: .

CDR3nt: TGTGCCAGCACCGTGGGACAGGGGATTTCAAATTCACCCCTCCACTTT
CDR3aa: CASTVGQGISNSPLHF
abundance: .
v_gene: TRBV5-6
j_gene: TRBJ1-6
d_gene: TRBD1

CDR3nt: TGTGCCATCAGTTCGGGGGGGAATTTCGACGAGCAGTACTTC
CDR3aa: CAISSGGNFDEQYF
abundance: .
v_gene: TRBV10-3
j_gene: TRBJ2-7
d_gene: TRBD2

CDR3nt: TGTGCCAGCAGCCCCCGACAGGGGTCGCTGTGTAATTCACCCCTCCACTTT
CDR3aa: CASSPRQGSLCNSPLHF
abundance: few
v_gene: TRBV14
j_gene: TRBJ1-6
d_gene: TRBD1

CDR3nt: TGTGCCTGGAGTGTAAGAGGGATTGAGCAGTTCTTC
CDR3aa: CAWSVRGIEQFF
abundance: .
v_gene: TRBV30
j_gene: TRBJ2-1
d_gene: .